The source of this TCR beta chain is a study of shared clonotypes between healthy human individuals. CD8 cells regarded as naive lacked CD45RO, were positively chosen for CCR7, and omitted terminally differentiated effector memory CD45RA+ cells. CDR3 size: 18 residues. The ends lost 3 bases at V and 2 bases at J; junction bases unmatched: 14. Per the germline V gene, CDR1 is SGHNT and CDR2 is YYREEE (reference sequence). As concerns this clone: What it binds is not known.

Profiling relied on immunoSEQ multiplex PCR, and the TCRdb table lists in-frame clones only, not all of them. The sample contains roughly 2,000,000 clones, around 93% of which appear only once. Findings of the study overall: Non-shared clonotypes had lower generation probabilities than clonotypes shared by all four sorted-subset donors. Naive subsets generally had larger estimated richness than memory subsets.

The TCR sequence derives from a man aged 18 to 29 in good health. Some clones in this sample may be carry-over from other donors' samples. This chain uses TRBV5-4 with TRBJ2-3; 8 bases match TRBD2. The sample comprised naive CD8+ T cells from PBMCs. CDR3 amino acids: CASSYGLGAGGFTDTQYF. The CDR3 DNA reads as TGTGCCAGCAGCTACGGCCTTGGGGCGGGGGGATTCACAGATACGCAGTATTTT.